One sample yielded the 17 T cell receptor beta chains listed below, sequenced in a study of blood T cell repertoires in COVID-19. Measured with immunoSEQ multiplex PCR; TCRdb has only the in-frame clones, and not every one. The sample records 120,000 or so clones, over 55% being singletons. The sample comprised peripheral blood. These receptors originate from a woman in her 70s with acute or convalescent COVID-19.

This chain joins TRBV25-1 and TRBJ1-6; no clear D. CDR1 and CDR2 from the germline V gene are MGHDK and SYGVNS. This CDR3 has 13 amino acids. Trimming cost V 6 bases and J 4 bases, with 7 bases left between them. In DNA, the CDR3 is TGTGCCAGCAGGAAGAGTTATAATTCACCCCTCCACTTT. It encodes CASRKSYNSPLHF.

V usage is TRBV5-8 and J usage is TRBJ1-1; D remains ambiguous. The V gene's germline CDR1 is SGHTS and CDR2 YDEGEE. The CDR3 is 12 residues long. V gave up 4 bases and J gave up 8 bases, with 12 bases separating them. The CDR3 DNA follows: TGTGCCAGCAGCCGCTACGGGGTCGAAGCTTTCTTT. Protein: CASSRYGVEAFF. Based on the CDR3 plus reference TRBV5-8 and TRBJ1-1, the full variable domain is EAGVTQSPTHLIKTRGQQATLRCSPISGHTSVYWYQQALGLGLQFLLWYDEGEERNRGNFPPRFSGRQFPNYSSELNVNALELEDSALYLCASSRYGVEAFFGQGTRLTVV.

This clone was found a few times. V gene TRBV29-1 combines with J gene TRBJ2-7, with 7 bases aligning to TRBD1. The CDR3 covers 12 residues. Germline-derived CDR1 and CDR2 are SQVTM and ANQGSEA. Germline trimming cut 5 bases from V and 2 bases from J; bases unmatched to any gene: 3. The CDR3 loop reads CSVRTGTYEQYF. The CDR3 DNA reads TGCAGCGTTAGGACAGGCACCTACGAGCAGTACTTC.

This chain joins TRBV7-2 and TRBJ1-2, with D possibly matching TRBD1 (6 bases). CDR1 and CDR2 (germline): SGHTA, FQGNSA. The CDR3 has 14 residues. V shed 5 bases and J shed 4 bases, with 14 bases lying between them. CDR3 nucleotide sequence: TGTGCCAGCAGCATCACAGGGCTCGGCTATGGCTACACCTTC. This encodes CASSITGLGYGYTF.

V and J are TRBV28 and TRBJ1-4, with unresolved D. CDR3 size: 14 residues. Germline CDR1 MDHEN, CDR2 SYDVKM. Deletions cut 8 bases from V and 7 bases from J, with 17 bases between. CDR3: CASSLPPGGEKLFF. CDR3 nucleotides: TGTGCCAGCTCCCTCCCCCCGGGAGGTGAAAAACTGTTTTTT.

This chain joins TRBV14 and TRBJ1-1; the D gene is possibly TRBD1 (5 bases). This CDR3 is built from 16 residues. Trimming shortened V by 0 bases and J by 5 bases, and 16 bases separated the two germline ends. Looked up from germline, CDR1 is SGHDN and CDR2 is FVKESK. Here the CDR3 reads CASSQDRWGVGTEAFF. CDR3 nucleotides: TGTGCCAGCAGCCAAGATCGATGGGGGGTTGGGACTGAAGCTTTCTTT.

The chain joins TRBV7-2 to TRBJ2-3; D is possibly TRBD2 (6 bases). The germline V gene has CDR1 SGHTA and CDR2 FQGNSA. The CDR3 is made up of 14 amino acids. V lost 3 bases and J lost 8, with 15 bases in between. The CDR3 DNA follows: TGTGCCAGCAGCTTCGCGGGGTCCTCTGGTACGCAGTATTTT. Protein product: CASSFAGSSGTQYF.

This clone was seen a single time. The CDR3 spells CAVHTGPMNYGYTF. CDR3 bases: TGTGCCGTCCATACAGGGCCCATGAACTATGGCTACACCTTC. V and J are TRBV28 and TRBJ1-2; tentatively, D is TRBD1 (6 bases). Germline V lookup: CDR1 MDHEN, CDR2 SYDVKM. The CDR3 has 14 amino acids. V was cut by 11 bases and J by 2 bases, with 18 bases left in between.

The rearrangement uses TRBV25-1 and TRBJ2-2; 7 positions match TRBD1. The CDR3 has 14 residues. The V gene's germline CDR1 is MGHDK and CDR2 SYGVNS. With 6 bases clipped from V and 4 bases from J, the junction kept 5 bases outside the gene matches. CDR3 sequence (DNA): TGTGCCAGCAGGCCTACAGGGGCCACCGGGGAGCTGTTTTTT. Its protein is CASRPTGATGELFF.

J is TRBJ1-1 and V is TRBV6-4; 9 nucleotides match TRBD1. J gave up 5 bases and V 6 bases, and 10 bases lay outside the gene matches. Germline V lookup: CDR1 MRHNA, CDR2 SNTAGT. The CDR3 contains 15 residues. CDR3 loop: CASSQETGGGTEAFF. Written as DNA, the CDR3 is TGTGCCAGCAGCCAAGAGACAGGGGGGGGAACTGAAGCTTTCTTT.

The chain joins TRBV28 to TRBJ1-2; D unresolved. Germline V gene data show CDR1 as MDHEN and CDR2 as SYDVKM. The CDR3 runs 21 residues. V dropped 7 bases and J dropped 0 bases, with 33 bases sitting between them. DNA for the CDR3: TGTGCCAGCACCTTACGGGGAAGACTTCTTGGCAGGACCCCCACTAACTATGGCTACACCTTC. This codes for CASTLRGRLLGRTPTNYGYTF.

The CDR3 reads CSVSPGGAAEAFF. CDR3 nucleotides: TGCAGCGTTTCTCCGGGGGGGGCGGCTGAAGCTTTCTTT. The chain is built from TRBV29-1 and TRBJ1-1; a possible D gene is TRBD1 (6 bases). The germline V and J ends were trimmed by 5 bases and 6 bases, with 16 bases remaining between them. Germline V gene lookup returns CDR1 SQVTM and CDR2 ANQGSEA. This CDR3 contains 13 residues.

This sequence joins TRBV27 and TRBJ2-7; 8 nucleotides line up with TRBD1. CDR3 length equals 15 residues. CDR1 and CDR2 (germline): MNHEY, SMNVEV (reference sequence). With 6 bases clipped from V and 2 bases from J, the junction kept 9 bases outside the gene matches. CDR3 DNA: TGTGCCAGCAGCCTGGTCGGACAGGGCCCCTACGAGCAGTACTTC. Protein: CASSLVGQGPYEQYF.

The V and J genes are TRBV18 and TRBJ1-4; 7 bases agree with TRBD1. Germline V lookup: CDR1 KGHSH, CDR2 LQKENI. The CDR3 is 15 residues long. After removal of 4 bases from V and 5 bases from J, the junction contained 7 bases not matched to a gene. The CDR3 protein is CASSQAKGQNEKLFF. The CDR3, as DNA: TGTGCCAGCTCACAAGCTAAGGGACAGAATGAAAAACTGTTTTTT.

Comments on this clone: Other nucleotide sequences in the sample specify the same CDR3. V usage is TRBV7-9 and J usage is TRBJ1-1; D perhaps matches TRBD1 (5 bases). V was cut by 1 base and J by 5 bases, with 8 bases left in between. The V gene's germline CDR1 is SEHNR and CDR2 FQNEAQ (reference sequence). This CDR3 comprises 13 residues. As DNA, the CDR3 is TGTGCCAGCAGCTTAGGCGGGGGGACTGAAGCTTTCTTT. Amino acids: CASSLGGGTEAFF.

The chain uses TRBV21-1 and TRBJ1-1. TRBV21-1 represents a pseudogene. This CDR3 has 17 amino acids. This chain's CDR3 is CASTPRRGRTMNTEAFF. The DNA for the CDR3 is TGTGCCAGCACCCCACGGAGGGGACGGACTATGAACACTGAAGCTTTCTTT.

The rearrangement joins TRBV27 to TRBJ2-1; 7 bases are a match to TRBD1. The V gene's germline CDR1 is MNHEY and CDR2 SMNVEV (reference sequence). This CDR3 contains 15 residues. Trimming removed 5 bases from V and 5 bases from J; junction bases left unmatched: 9. The CDR3 DNA reads TGTGCCAGCAGTCCCCGGGGACAGAGAAACAATGAGCAGTTCTTC. This translates into CASSPRGQRNNEQFF.